Below, 20 T cell receptor beta chains from the same sample are listed, as sequenced in a study of neurological immune-mediated disorders. TCRdb analysed the 5' RACE reads with MiXCR anew, one entry per CDR3 protein. The repertoire holds approximately 82,000 distinct CDR3 sequences, 2.5% to 3% seen once, with about 1% in the top ten. The specimen was PBMCs. The source is a woman in her twenties or thirties with multiple sclerosis.

This clonotype was counted at least ten times. The genes are TRBV5-1 and TRBJ2-3, with 8 bases aligning to TRBD2. CDR3 length: 14 residues. Germline trimming cut 5 bases from V and 2 bases from J; bases unmatched to any gene: 4. Per the germline V gene, CDR1 is SGHRS and CDR2 is YFSETQ. The CDR3 nucleotides are TGCGCCAGCAGGCTAGCGGGCCTCACAGATACGCAGTATTTT. Its translation: CASRLAGLTDTQYF.

This clonotype was counted ten times or more. The rearrangement joins TRBV5-1 to TRBJ2-7; 7 bases match TRBD2. Germline lookup yields CDR1 SGHRS and CDR2 YFSETQ. The CDR3 consists of 16 residues. V trimming: 0 bases; J trimming: 6 bases; junction bases outside the gene matches: 12. This CDR3 is CASSLVVGLAAGEQYF. The CDR3, as DNA: TGCGCCAGCAGCTTGGTAGTAGGGCTAGCGGCCGGCGAGCAGTACTTC.

This clonotype was picked up many times. The chain uses TRBV5-1 and TRBJ2-1, with 7 nucleotides matching TRBD2. This CDR3 spans 15 amino acids. CDR1 and CDR2 from the germline V gene are SGHRS and YFSETQ. J gave up 3 bases and V 6 bases, and 9 bases lay outside the gene matches. The chain's CDR3 is CASNPSSGRYNEQFF. The CDR3 DNA follows: TGCGCCAGCAACCCATCTAGCGGCCGCTACAATGAGCAGTTCTTC.

Ten or more counts support this clonotype. V usage is TRBV28 and J usage is TRBJ2-1; the match to TRBD2 covers 9 bases. This CDR3 is built from 15 residues. CDR1 MDHEN and CDR2 SYDVKM come from the germline V gene. V gave up 2 bases and J gave up 7 bases; unmatched junction bases: 6. Here the CDR3 reads CASSLRLAGVNEQFF. In DNA form, the CDR3 reads TGTGCCAGCAGTTTAAGATTAGCGGGAGTTAATGAGCAGTTCTTC.

There are many counts of this clonotype. This CDR3 reads CAWSAGLAGVREQFF. The CDR3 nucleotides read TGTGCCTGGAGTGCCGGACTAGCGGGAGTACGTGAGCAGTTCTTC. The rearrangement uses TRBV30 and TRBJ2-1; 13 nucleotides line up with TRBD2. The ends lost 1 base at V and 9 bases at J; junction bases unmatched: 6. The CDR3 runs 15 residues. Germline V gene lookup returns CDR1 GTSNPN and CDR2 SVGIG (reference sequence). The variable domain in full, completed from reference TRBV30 and TRBJ2-1, reads SQTIHQWPATLVQPVGSPLSLECTVEGTSNPNLYWYRQAAGRGLQLLFYSVGIGQISSEVPQNLSASRPQDRQFILSSKKLLLSDSGFYLCAWSAGLAGVREQFFGPGTRLTVL.

The sample holds many counts of this clonotype. The chain couples TRBV20-1 to TRBJ1-1, with 10 nucleotides matching TRBD1. This CDR3 is built from 14 residues. V lost 3 bases to trimming and J lost 1 base; unmatched junction nucleotides: 2. Germline CDR1 DFQATT, CDR2 SNEGSKA (reference sequence). CDR3 sequence reads: CSASGDRGNTEAFF. DNA for the CDR3: TGCAGTGCTAGTGGGGACAGGGGGAACACTGAAGCTTTCTTT.

There are many counts of this clonotype. The CDR3 protein is CASSTGGGTDTQYF. As DNA, the CDR3 is TGTGCCAGCAGCACAGGAGGGGGGACAGATACGCAGTATTTT. The chain combines TRBV7-2 with TRBJ2-3; tentatively, D is TRBD1 or TRBD2 (6 bases each). The CDR3 sequence is 14 residues long. The V gene's germline CDR1 is SGHTA and CDR2 FQGNSA. Trimming pared 5 bases from V and 3 bases from J, leaving 12 bases between.

This clonotype has a count of ten or more. The chain has TRBV6-5 and TRBJ2-3; D possibly corresponds to TRBD2 (6 bases). V lost 3 bases, J lost 0 bases, and 10 bases lay in between. Per germline, CDR1 MNHEY and CDR2 SVGAGI. The CDR3 sequence is 15 residues long. The DNA for the CDR3 is TGTGCCAGCAGTTATAGCGGAACTAGCACAGATACGCAGTATTTT. Its protein is CASSYSGTSTDTQYF.

This clonotype has at least ten counts. The V gene is TRBV5-1, the J gene TRBJ1-5; D remains unclear. The CDR3 is 15 amino acids. The germline V and J ends were trimmed by 0 bases and 1 base, with 8 bases remaining between them. CDR1 SGHRS and CDR2 YFSETQ come from the germline V gene. As DNA, the CDR3 is TGCGCCAGCAGCTTGGGGCACAGCAGCAATCAGCCCCAGCATTTT. Protein product: CASSLGHSSNQPQHF.

This clonotype was counted ten times or more. The V gene is TRBV29-1, the J gene TRBJ2-7; 7 nucleotides agree with TRBD1. Trimming at V came to 7 bases and at J to 0 bases, leaving 15 bases not matched to a gene. This CDR3 has 16 residues. Germline V lookup: CDR1 SQVTM, CDR2 ANQGSEA. Here the CDR3 DNA reads TGCAGCGCCGCCCTTCTGGATAGGGACAGCTCCTACGAGCAGTACTTC. It yields the protein CSAALLDRDSSYEQYF.

This clonotype was counted many times. This chain uses TRBV29-1 with TRBJ2-1, with D perhaps matching TRBD1 (5 bases). Trimming removed 3 bases at V and 4 bases at J, with 10 bases between. Germline values: CDR1 SQVTM, CDR2 ANQGSEA. The CDR3 sequence is 13 residues long. The CDR3 DNA sequence: TGCAGCGTTGATAACCCAGGGTACAATGAGCAGTTCTTC. It specifies CSVDNPGYNEQFF.

This clonotype was found many times. The chain carries TRBV5-5 and TRBJ1-1, with a possible D match to TRBD1 (6 bases). The length of the CDR3 is 14 residues. V was clipped by 7 bases and J by 4 bases, with 17 bases between them. Per germline, CDR1 SGHKS and CDR2 YYEKEE (reference sequence). The chain's CDR3 is CASLLQGWSTEAFF. Written as DNA, the CDR3 is TGTGCCAGCTTACTACAGGGATGGTCCACTGAAGCTTTCTTT.

This clonotype was detected many times. This chain uses TRBV20-1 with TRBJ2-7, with TRBD1 identical over 10 bases. Germline V gene sequence: CDR1 DFQATT, CDR2 SNEGSKA (reference sequence). The trim removed 5 bases at V and 4 bases at J, leaving 8 bases unmatched. The CDR3 extends over 14 amino acids. As DNA, the CDR3 is TGCAGTGCTGGATCCCGGGACAGGGGTTACGAGCAGTACTTC. Translated, it gives CSAGSRDRGYEQYF.

There are many counts of this clonotype. The rearrangement joins TRBV7-3 to TRBJ1-3, with D possibly matching TRBD1 (5 bases). The germline V gene has CDR1 SGHTA and CDR2 FQGTGA. This CDR3 is built from 15 residues. Trimming took off 5 bases at V and 1 base at J, with 12 bases between the two ends. CDR3 in amino acids: CASSPNGGSGNTIYF. CDR3 sequence (DNA): TGTGCCAGCAGCCCCAATGGGGGGTCTGGAAACACCATATATTTT. The full variable domain, in which reference TRBV7-3 and TRBJ1-3 provide the parts outside the CDR3, is GAGVSQTPSNKVTEKGKYVELRCDPISGHTALYWYRQSLGQGPEFLIYFQGTGAADDSGLPNDRFFAVRPEGSVSTLKIQRTERGDSAVYLCASSPNGGSGNTIYFGEGSWLTVV.

This clonotype was detected ten times or more. The J gene is TRBJ1-3, the V gene TRBV7-2; TRBD1 agrees at 8 bases. Per the germline V gene, CDR1 is SGHTA and CDR2 is FQGNSA. The CDR3 is 15 residues long. V shed 5 bases and J 4 bases; nucleotides not matched to a gene: 7. CDR3 nucleotide sequence: TGTGCCAGCAGCCCATGGACAGGGAACGGAAACACCATATATTTT. Translation gives CASSPWTGNGNTIYF.

Many counts were recorded for this clonotype. The chain couples TRBV7-2 to TRBJ2-7; D call uncertain. This CDR3 comprises 16 residues. V lost 2 bases, J lost 6 bases, and 20 bases lay in between. Germline lookup yields CDR1 SGHTA and CDR2 FQGNSA. CDR3 region: CASSLRSRAGPGEQYF. Here the CDR3 DNA reads TGTGCCAGCAGCTTAAGATCTCGGGCCGGCCCCGGCGAGCAGTACTTC.

This clonotype was seen many times. The chain links TRBV7-6 to TRBJ1-2; a weak D match, TRBD1 (5 bases). The V end was cut by 1 base, the J end by 4 bases, with 7 bases between. The CDR3 spans 13 residues. The germline V gene has CDR1 SGHVS and CDR2 FNYEAQ. DNA for the CDR3: TGTGCCAGCAGCTTAGAGGGGCTCTATGGCTACACCTTC. This sequence encodes CASSLEGLYGYTF.

This clonotype showed up many times. The chain joins TRBV7-6 to TRBJ1-5, with a possible D match to TRBD1 (6 bases). CDR3 length equals 18 residues. The germline gives CDR1 SGHVS, CDR2 FNYEAQ. Trimming shortened V by 5 bases and J by 0 bases, and 20 bases separated the two germline ends. The CDR3 DNA reads TGTGCCAGCAGCATCTCCCGACAGGCCAATTATAGCAATCAGCCCCAGCATTTT. Protein sequence: CASSISRQANYSNQPQHF.

This clonotype was seen many times. The CDR3 sequence is CATSDVGGSTDTQYF. The CDR3 nucleotides are TGTGCCACCAGTGATGTCGGCGGGAGCACAGATACGCAGTATTTT. The chain recombines TRBV24-1 with TRBJ2-3; tentatively, D is TRBD2 (5 bases). The germline CDR1 and CDR2 sequences are KGHDR and SFDVKD. Trimming removed 3 bases at V and 0 bases at J, with 9 bases between. The CDR3 runs to 15 residues.

This clonotype was seen ten or more times. The rearrangement uses TRBV10-3 and TRBJ1-1; 7 nucleotides line up with TRBD1. This CDR3 has 13 amino acids. The J segment lost 7 bases and the V segment lost 5 bases, leaving 7 bases of the junction unmatched. The germline V gene has CDR1 ENHRY and CDR2 SYGVKD. The CDR3 reads CAISTRGTDEAFF. The CDR3 DNA sequence: TGTGCCATCAGTACCAGAGGGACAGATGAAGCTTTCTTT.